The TCR beta chain described here comes from a study of CD8 T cells in ankylosing spondylitis. Germline lookup yields CDR1 SGHRS and CDR2 YFSETQ. CDR3 length: 15 residues. V shed 6 bases and J 5 bases; nucleotides not matched to a gene: 10. A few counts support this clonotype. Its antigen is still unknown. Broader study findings: Reportedly, disease-linked clones are significantly enriched in ankylosing spondylitis patients' matched synovial fluid. Among TCR beta sequences, a motif of under 10 highly homologous variants appeared characteristic of ankylosing spondylitis blood. Disease-linked clones were found to be CD8+ and relatively rare in peripheral blood.

Libraries for TCR beta were made by quantitative 5'-RACE with molecular barcodes. MiXCR, run by TCRdb on the 5' RACE reads, gives a single entry per CDR3 protein. The sample includes about 250,000 distinct CDR3 sequences, about 30% of them seen just once. The sample taken for sequencing was blood, either unsorted or a sorted T cell fraction (not recorded which). This rearrangement joins TRBV5-1 to TRBJ2-1, with TRBD2 identical over 8 bases. The sequence came from a male donor with ankylosing spondylitis or in good health (not recorded which). CDR3 DNA: TGCGCCAGCACTGTCCTAGCGGGCATGAACAATGAGCAGTTCTTC. This gives the protein CASTVLAGMNNEQFF. Complete variable domain (other parts from reference TRBV5-1 and TRBJ2-1): KAGVTQTPRYLIKTRGQQVTLSCSPISGHRSVSWYQQTPGQGLQFLFEYFSETQRNKGNFPGRFSGRQFSNSRSEMNVSTLELGDSALYLCASTVLAGMNNEQFFGPGTRLTVL.